Below, 18 T cell receptor beta chains from the same sample are listed, as sequenced in a study of blood T cell repertoires in COVID-19. TCRdb's copy holds only in-frame clones and misses some; the assay was immunoSEQ multiplex PCR. The sample lists about 170,000 clones, around 85% occurring once. The sample was peripheral blood. These receptors all stem from a woman over 75 with COVID-19, enrolled during active disease.

The chain uses TRBV5-1 and TRBJ2-1; 10 bases map to TRBD2. The CDR3 length is 15 residues. The V gene's germline CDR1 is SGHRS and CDR2 YFSETQ. The trim removed 2 bases at V and 4 bases at J, leaving 3 bases unmatched. The DNA for the CDR3 is TGCGCCAGCAGCTTAGCGGGAGGGGAATACAATGAGCAGTTCTTC. Encoded protein: CASSLAGGEYNEQFF.

This clone has only one observation. The rearrangement joins TRBV27 to TRBJ2-7; 8 bases agree with TRBD2. Germline V gene sequence: CDR1 MNHEY, CDR2 SMNVEV (reference sequence). This CDR3 region has 17 residues. V was pared by 8 bases and J by 9 bases, with 24 bases of the junction left unmatched. The DNA for the CDR3 is TGTGCCAGCTCTAGTGAACAGTGGGTAGCGGGAAAGGGGGTGCAGTACTTC. Its protein is CASSSEQWVAGKGVQYF.

The rearrangement uses TRBV6-5 and TRBJ1-4; 7 positions match TRBD1. CDR3 length: 14 amino acids. Losses at the gene ends were 4 bases for V and 7 bases for J; bases not matched to a gene: 6. Germline V CDR1 and CDR2: MNHEY, SVGAGI. In DNA form, the CDR3 reads TGTGCCAGCAGTTGGAGGGGGCGCGGTGAAAAACTGTTTTTT. Its translation is CASSWRGRGEKLFF.

V gene TRBV5-1 combines with J gene TRBJ2-7, with a weak D call TRBD2 (5 bases). Deletions cut 4 bases from V and 5 bases from J, with 19 bases between. This CDR3 region has 15 residues. From germline, CDR1 is SGHRS and CDR2 YFSETQ. For the CDR3, the DNA is TGCGCCAGCAGCGTGAGACGACGGGCACTAGACGAGCAGTACTTC. Amino acids: CASSVRRRALDEQYF. Full variable domain (outside the CDR3, taken from reference TRBV5-1 and TRBJ2-7): KAGVTQTPRYLIKTRGQQVTLSCSPISGHRSVSWYQQTPGQGLQFLFEYFSETQRNKGNFPGRFSGRQFSNSRSEMNVSTLELGDSALYLCASSVRRRALDEQYFGPGTRLTVT.

The chain is built from TRBV7-9 and TRBJ1-2; D gene unclear. With 1 base removed from V and 6 bases from J, the gap between germline ends came to 12 bases. Germline CDR1 SEHNR, CDR2 FQNEAQ (reference sequence). The length of the CDR3 is 14 residues. CDR3 sequence: CASSLGPSSDGYTF. Written as DNA, the CDR3 is TGTGCCAGCAGCTTAGGGCCGTCTTCTGATGGCTACACCTTC.

Concerning this clone itself: The sample carries other DNA sequences with the same CDR3. V is TRBV2 and J is TRBJ1-3, with 9 nucleotides matching TRBD1. CDR1 is SNHLY, CDR2 FYNNEI, per germline. J was trimmed by 7 bases and V by 6 bases; bases with no gene match: 1. CDR3 length: 12 residues. CDR3 coding DNA: TGTGCCAGCAGCGACAGGGGGAACACCATATATTTT. Encoded protein: CASSDRGNTIYF.

This clone has just a few counts. This chain uses TRBV7-6 with TRBJ2-5; 9 nucleotides agree with TRBD2. Germline V lookup: CDR1 SGHVS, CDR2 FNYEAQ. The CDR3 runs 16 residues. Trimming at V came to 6 bases and at J to 1 base, leaving 9 bases not matched to a gene. This chain's CDR3 is CASRPSGRRTQETQYF. The CDR3, as DNA: TGTGCCAGCAGACCGAGCGGGAGGCGAACCCAAGAGACCCAGTACTTC.

The rearrangement links TRBV18 to TRBJ2-7; 10 bases fit TRBD1. The CDR3 loop spans 16 amino acids. The V gene end was trimmed by 0 bases and the J gene end by 3 bases; junction bases not matched to a gene: 5. CDR1 and CDR2 (germline): KGHSH, LQKENI. CDR3 in DNA: TGTGCCAGCTCACCACCAAGCGGACAGGGGGACTACGAGCAGTACTTC. Translating gives CASSPPSGQGDYEQYF.

The rearrangement joins TRBV4-1 to TRBJ1-1, with 7 bases lining up with TRBD1. J lost 5 bases, V lost 2 bases, and 5 bases had no gene match. Germline V lookup: CDR1 MGHRA, CDR2 YSYEKL. The CDR3 extends over 14 amino acids. CDR3 DNA: TGCGCCAGCAGCCAAATGACAGGGCGGACTGAAGCTTTCTTT. It is translated as CASSQMTGRTEAFF.

This clone has just one count. The V and J genes are TRBV5-4 and TRBJ1-4; 8 nucleotides match TRBD1. The ends lost 0 bases at V and 3 bases at J; junction bases unmatched: 7. The CDR3 has 17 residues. CDR1 is SGHNT, CDR2 YYREEE, per germline (reference sequence). The CDR3 here is CASSLAGTGGSNEKLFF. The CDR3 DNA sequence: TGTGCCAGCAGCTTGGCGGGGACAGGTGGTTCTAATGAAAAACTGTTTTTT.

The V call is TRBV5-6, the J call TRBJ2-7, with 9 bases that match TRBD2. The CDR3 is 17 amino acids. CDR1 is SGHDT, CDR2 YYEEEE, per germline. The V segment lost 2 bases and the J segment 6 bases; nucleotides outside the gene matches: 15. The CDR3 sequence is CASSFWTDSGRACEQYF. For the CDR3, the DNA is TGTGCCAGCAGCTTCTGGACCGATAGCGGGAGAGCCTGCGAGCAGTACTTC.

The CDR3 here is CASSVASGRGRTGELFF. The CDR3, as DNA: TGTGCCAGCAGCGTAGCTAGCGGGAGAGGGCGGACCGGGGAGCTGTTTTTT. V usage is TRBV9 and J usage is TRBJ2-2; TRBD2 agrees at 10 bases. CDR3 length: 17 residues. Germline V gives CDR1 SGDLS, CDR2 YYNGEE. V trimming: 0 bases; J trimming: 5 bases; junction bases outside the gene matches: 7. The full variable domain, with the rest looked up from reference TRBV9 and TRBJ2-2, is DSGVTQTPKHLITATGQRVTLRCSPRSGDLSVYWYQQSLDQGLQFLIQYYNGEERAKGNILERFSAQQFPDLHSELNLSSLELGDSALYFCASSVASGRGRTGELFFGEGSRLTVL.

The chain links TRBV25-1 to TRBJ1-1, with D hard to call. V lost 3 bases, J lost 10 bases, and 15 bases lay in between. The CDR3 contains 13 residues. Germline V gene data show CDR1 as MGHDK and CDR2 as SYGVNS. CDR3 loop: CASSEIHRGRAFF. The DNA of the CDR3 is TGTGCCAGCAGTGAGATCCACCGCGGGCGAGCTTTCTTT.

This rearrangement joins TRBV4-1 to TRBJ1-4; 7 nucleotides match TRBD1. V lost 0 bases, J lost 4 bases, and 2 bases stayed unmatched. In germline, CDR1 is MGHRA, CDR2 YSYEKL. The CDR3 contains 15 residues. The CDR3 loop is CASSQDRQGNEKLFF. The CDR3 nucleotides read TGCGCCAGCAGCCAAGATCGACAGGGTAATGAAAAACTGTTTTTT.

This clone appeared a single time. The chain joins TRBV5-4 to TRBJ2-7; D not certain. This CDR3 comprises 12 residues. The germline V and J ends were trimmed by 1 base and 3 bases, with 5 bases remaining between them. Germline V gives CDR1 SGHNT, CDR2 YYREEE (reference sequence). In DNA, the CDR3 is TGTGCCAGCAGCTTGTTCGGCTACGAGCAGTACTTC. It specifies CASSLFGYEQYF.

The rearrangement joins TRBV2 to TRBJ2-2; TRBD2 matches at 11 bases. This CDR3 is 15 amino acids long. V trimming: 7 bases; J trimming: 4 bases; junction bases outside the gene matches: 5. CDR1 is SNHLY and CDR2 is FYNNEI in the germline V gene. In nucleotides, the CDR3 is TGTGCCAGCAACTCCCTAGCGGGGGGCACCGGGGAGCTGTTTTTT. Translation gives CASNSLAGGTGELFF. The whole variable domain, remainder taken from reference TRBV2 and TRBJ2-2, is EPEVTQTPSHQVTQMGQEVILRCVPISNHLYFYWYRQILGQKVEFLVSFYNNEISEKSEIFDDQFSVERPDGSNFTLKIRSTKLEDSAMYFCASNSLAGGTGELFFGEGSRLTVL.

The chain uses TRBV18 and TRBJ1-3; 10 nucleotides align to TRBD1. CDR1 is KGHSH and CDR2 is LQKENI in the germline V gene. CDR3 size: 16 residues. Trimming cost V 3 bases and J 4 bases; bases outside gene matches: 6. The CDR3 DNA sequence: TGTGCCAGCTCACCGGCGGGGACAGGGGTCGGAAACACCATATATTTT. Translation: CASSPAGTGVGNTIYF.

This clone has a single count. The genes are TRBV28 and TRBJ2-1; 7 nucleotides line up with TRBD1. Trimming removed 6 bases from V and 3 bases from J; junction bases left unmatched: 11. The CDR3 sequence is 16 residues long. The V gene's germline CDR1 is MDHEN and CDR2 SYDVKM. The CDR3 nucleotides are TGTGCCAGCAGGAACCAACAGGGGCTTAACTACAATGAGCAGTTCTTC. Translation gives CASRNQQGLNYNEQFF.